These 20 T cell receptor beta chains were sequenced from one sample in a study of cytomegalovirus exposure and HLA in healthy donors. The PCR contained 60 Vbeta and 13 Jbeta primers. Assay: immunoSEQ multiplex PCR; the TCRdb copy retains only in-frame clones and omits some. Altogether some 150,000 clones are present, approximately 80% being singletons, with the ten largest covering 9.5% to 10%. Sample: PBMCs. The source of these receptors is a man aged 18 to 30 in good health and CMV-seropositive.

This clone appeared a few times. V gene TRBV2 combines with J gene TRBJ1-1; D may be TRBD1 (5 bases). CDR3 length: 13 amino acids. In germline, CDR1 is SNHLY, CDR2 FYNNEI. Trimming removed 3 bases from V and 7 bases from J, with 12 bases in between. The CDR3: CASSDGREGEAFF. The CDR3 nucleotides read TGTGCCAGCAGTGACGGCAGGGAGGGTGAAGCTTTCTTT.

Only a few counts were recorded for this clone. This chain joins TRBV11-2 and TRBJ1-1; 7 bases agree with TRBD1. The CDR3 consists of 13 residues. Trimming cost V 5 bases and J 7 bases; bases outside gene matches: 7. Looked up from germline, CDR1 is SGHAT and CDR2 is FQNNGV. The DNA for the CDR3 is TGTGCCAGCAGCCGGGACAGCGTTTTTGAAGCTTTCTTT. Translating it yields CASSRDSVFEAFF.

CDR3 residues: CASSLDGGIENIQYF. The CDR3 coding sequence is TGTGCCAGCAGCTTAGATGGCGGTATTGAGAACATTCAGTACTTC. The chain employs TRBV11-2 and TRBJ2-4; D remains unclear. Per the germline V gene, CDR1 is SGHAT and CDR2 is FQNNGV. This CDR3 region has 15 residues. V lost 0 bases and J 7 bases, leaving 13 bases between the germline ends.

In this sample, this clone turned up once. The chain carries TRBV15 and TRBJ2-2; TRBD2 matches 11 bases. CDR3 length: 17 residues. Losses at the gene ends were 1 base for V and 7 bases for J; bases not matched to a gene: 8. Per the germline V gene, CDR1 is LNHNV and CDR2 is YYDKDF (reference sequence). In nucleotides, the CDR3 is TGTGCCACCAGCAGAGTGTACGCTAGCGGGGGGAACGGGGAGCTGTTTTTT. It translates to CATSRVYASGGNGELFF. The whole variable domain, remainder taken from reference TRBV15 and TRBJ2-2, is DAMVIQNPRYQVTQFGKPVTLSCSQTLNHNVMYWYQQKSSQAPKLLFHYYDKDFNNEADTPDNFQSRRPNTSFCFLDIRSPGLGDTAMYLCATSRVYASGGNGELFFGEGSRLTVL.

The sample holds one count of this clone. V gene TRBV6-5 combines with J gene TRBJ2-7, with 10 nucleotides matching TRBD2. The CDR3 totals 15 residues. The V gene's germline CDR1 is MNHEY and CDR2 SVGAGI. V lost 5 bases, J lost 2 bases, and 6 bases stayed unmatched. The CDR3 nucleotides are TGTGCCAGCAGTAGGACTAGCGGCAGAGCCTACGAGCAGTACTTC. This gives the protein CASSRTSGRAYEQYF.

The chain uses TRBV5-1 and TRBJ1-2; D remains ambiguous. CDR3 length: 15 amino acids. Germline loops: CDR1 SGHRS, CDR2 YFSETQ. V lost 2 bases and J 2 bases, leaving 13 bases between the germline ends. The CDR3 DNA sequence: TGCGCCAGCAGCTTCTCCCGGACGGGGAACTATGGCTACACCTTC. As protein: CASSFSRTGNYGYTF.

The genes are TRBV7-6 and TRBJ1-4, with D tentatively TRBD1 (5 bases). Germline lookup yields CDR1 SGHVS and CDR2 FNYEAQ. The CDR3 is 14 amino acids. The V end lost 4 bases, the J end lost 8 bases, and 14 bases lay between the germline ends. The CDR3 DNA reads as TGTGCCAGCAGCTCCTCAGGGTTATCGGAAAAACTGTTTTTT. Amino acid sequence: CASSSSGLSEKLFF.

This clone was detected only a few times. The chain is built from TRBV11-2 and TRBJ2-7, with 7 bases matching TRBD2. V trimming: 0 bases; J trimming: 0 bases; junction bases outside the gene matches: 5. This CDR3 region has 16 residues. Germline V CDR1 and CDR2: SGHAT, FQNNGV. In DNA, the CDR3 is TGTGCCAGCAGCTTAGATAAGCGGGATAGCTCCTACGAGCAGTACTTC. Translation gives CASSLDKRDSSYEQYF.

This clone has more than one count but fewer than ten. This sample includes further DNA sequences coding for the same CDR3. The CDR3 region is CASSLGQGSTGELFF. DNA for the CDR3: TGCGCCAGCAGCTTGGGACAGGGAAGTACCGGGGAGCTGTTTTTT. The chain couples TRBV5-1 to TRBJ2-2, with 7 bases that match TRBD1. This CDR3 contains 15 residues. The junction had 4 bases not matched to a gene; V was cut back by 0 bases and J by 5 bases. The V gene's germline CDR1 is SGHRS and CDR2 YFSETQ.

The chain carries TRBV13 and TRBJ2-1, with D possibly matching TRBD2 (5 bases). V dropped 2 bases and J dropped 5 bases, with 10 bases sitting between them. The CDR3 loop spans 14 amino acids. Germline lookup yields CDR1 PRHDT and CDR2 FYEKMQ (reference sequence). The CDR3 DNA sequence: TGTGCCAGCAGCTTAAACGGGATCGACAATGAGCAGTTCTTC. This encodes CASSLNGIDNEQFF.

The J gene is TRBJ2-5, the V gene TRBV12-5; possible D gene TRBD1, 6 bases. The last part of the DNA fits TRBJ2-7 better; the J call may be wrong. The V gene's germline CDR1 is LGHNT and CDR2 FRNRAP. The CDR3 loop spans 14 amino acids. DNA for the CDR3: TGTGCTAGTGCCTCCCTCACAGGGTGGTACGAGCAGTACTTC. Amino acid sequence: CASASLTGWYEQYF.

The chain couples TRBV5-1 to TRBJ2-3; D possibly corresponds to TRBD2 (5 bases). V shed 6 bases and J shed 0 bases, with 17 bases lying between them. The CDR3 extends over 16 amino acids. The germline CDR1 and CDR2 sequences are SGHRS and YFSETQ. CDR3 amino acids: CASTWRGRTSTDTQYF. The CDR3 DNA reads TGCGCCAGCACCTGGAGAGGGCGGACTAGCACAGATACGCAGTATTTT. The full variable domain, with the rest looked up from reference TRBV5-1 and TRBJ2-3, is KAGVTQTPRYLIKTRGQQVTLSCSPISGHRSVSWYQQTPGQGLQFLFEYFSETQRNKGNFPGRFSGRQFSNSRSEMNVSTLELGDSALYLCASTWRGRTSTDTQYFGPGTRLTVL.

This chain uses TRBV4-3 with TRBJ1-1, with TRBD1 matching 7 bases. The CDR3 length is 16 residues. In germline, CDR1 is LGHNA, CDR2 YSLEER. Trimming removed 1 base from V and 4 bases from J; junction bases left unmatched: 9. CDR3 region: CASSQAQGGFFTEAFF. For the CDR3, the DNA is TGCGCCAGCAGCCAAGCCCAGGGGGGATTTTTCACTGAAGCTTTCTTT.

J is TRBJ1-5 and V is TRBV11-2, with 11 bases aligning to TRBD1. Trimming at V came to 2 bases and at J to 4 bases, leaving 10 bases not matched to a gene. In germline, CDR1 is SGHAT, CDR2 FQNNGV. The CDR3 has 18 residues. DNA of the CDR3: TGTGCCAGCAGCTTAAGCCCCGGGACAGGGGGATCAAATCAGCCCCAGCATTTT. Amino acids: CASSLSPGTGGSNQPQHF.

The count of this clone is one. The chain employs TRBV7-2 and TRBJ2-5; TRBD1 agrees at 11 bases. With V trimmed by 3 bases and J by 5 bases, 5 bases remained unmatched. The CDR3 loop spans 15 amino acids. The germline gives CDR1 SGHTA, CDR2 FQGNSA. The DNA for the CDR3 is TGTGCCAGCAGCTTTGGGACAGGGGGTAGCGAGACCCAGTACTTC. As protein: CASSFGTGGSETQYF.

The V and J genes are TRBV6-1 and TRBJ2-4; D is perhaps TRBD1 (5 bases). The V end lost 2 bases, the J end lost 3 bases, and 14 bases lay between the germline ends. Germline CDR1 reads MNHNS; CDR2 reads SASEGT. The CDR3 extends over 16 amino acids. The CDR3 protein is CASSEIRQQIKNIQYF. In nucleotides, the CDR3 is TGTGCCAGCAGTGAAATAAGACAGCAAATCAAAAACATTCAGTACTTC.

V and J are TRBV5-8 and TRBJ2-5; D call uncertain. The J call is uncertain, as TRBJ2-7 better fits the DNA end. The CDR3 is 13 amino acids. CDR1 is SGHTS and CDR2 is YDEGEE in the germline V gene. CDR3 DNA sequence: TGTGCCAGCAGCTTCGGTCCACCCTACGAGCAGTACTTC. Residues: CASSFGPPYEQYF.

The V call is TRBV30, the J call TRBJ1-5; D is possibly TRBD1 (6 bases). Germline loops: CDR1 GTSNPN, CDR2 SVGIG (reference sequence). This CDR3 is 18 amino acids long. Trimming pared 0 bases from V and 1 base from J, leaving 19 bases between. CDR3 residues: CAWSVGGTILPSNQPQHF. CDR3 in DNA: TGTGCCTGGAGTGTAGGGGGGACTATCCTACCGAGCAATCAGCCCCAGCATTTT.

The rearrangement links TRBV6-4 to TRBJ2-3; the D gene is possibly TRBD1 (5 bases). The CDR3 is made up of 13 amino acids. The germline V and J ends were trimmed by 4 bases and 6 bases, with 11 bases remaining between them. Germline V lookup: CDR1 MRHNA, CDR2 SNTAGT. The CDR3 loop reads CASSAAGLDTQYF. The CDR3 coding sequence is TGTGCCAGCAGTGCGGCAGGGCTGGATACGCAGTATTTT.

The J gene is TRBJ2-7, the V gene TRBV7-3, with 8 bases that match TRBD2. V trimming: 5 bases; J trimming: 5 bases; junction bases outside the gene matches: 5. The CDR3 covers 13 residues. In germline, CDR1 is SGHTA, CDR2 FQGTGA. CDR3 DNA: TGTGCCAGCAGCCAAGGACTAGCCGACGAGCAGTACTTC. Translation: CASSQGLADEQYF.